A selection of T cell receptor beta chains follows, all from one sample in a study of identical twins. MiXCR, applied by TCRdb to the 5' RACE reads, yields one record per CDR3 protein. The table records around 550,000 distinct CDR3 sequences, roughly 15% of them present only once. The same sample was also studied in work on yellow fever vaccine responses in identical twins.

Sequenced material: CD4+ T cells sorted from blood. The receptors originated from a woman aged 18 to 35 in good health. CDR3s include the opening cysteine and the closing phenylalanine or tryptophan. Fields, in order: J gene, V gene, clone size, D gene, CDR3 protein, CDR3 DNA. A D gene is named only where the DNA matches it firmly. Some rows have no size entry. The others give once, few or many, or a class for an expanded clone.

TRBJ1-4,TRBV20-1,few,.,CSAISGPSGGKLFF,TGCAGTGCGATTTCAGGGCCTTCAGGCGGAAAACTGTTTTTT
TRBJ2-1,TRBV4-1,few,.,CASSQEGSGNSYNEQFF,TGCGCCAGCAGCCAAGAAGGTAGCGGAAACTCCTACAATGAGCAGTTCTTC
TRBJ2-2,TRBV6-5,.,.,CASSYTGIYGTGELFF,TGTGCCAGCAGTTACACCGGGATTTACGGCACCGGGGAGCTGTTTTTT
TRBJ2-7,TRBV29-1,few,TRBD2,CSVEKRLAGVGEQYF,TGCAGCGTTGAAAAGAGACTAGCGGGAGTAGGGGAGCAGTACTTC
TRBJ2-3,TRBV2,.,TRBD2,CASRARGTSGTDTQYF,TGTGCCAGCAGAGCCCGAGGGACTAGCGGAACAGATACGCAGTATTTT
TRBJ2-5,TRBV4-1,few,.,CASSQVDSNQETQYF,TGCGCCAGCAGCCAAGTAGACAGCAACCAAGAGACCCAGTACTTC
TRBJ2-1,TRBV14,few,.,CASSQGGGTYNEQFF,TGTGCCAGCAGCCAAGGGGGGGGCACCTACAATGAGCAGTTCTTC
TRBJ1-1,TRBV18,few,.,CASSRSEKAFF,TGTGCCAGCTCACGATCAGAAAAAGCTTTCTTT
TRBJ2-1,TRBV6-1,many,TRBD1,CASTGGPYNEQFF,TGTGCCAGTACAGGGGGCCCTTACAATGAGCAGTTCTTC
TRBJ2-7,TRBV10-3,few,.,CAISESPLVTREQYF,TGTGCCATCAGTGAGTCGCCCCTCGTTACTCGCGAGCAGTACTTC
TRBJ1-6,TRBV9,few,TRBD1,CASSDSGTVNSPLHF,TGTGCCAGCAGCGACAGCGGGACAGTCAATTCACCCCTCCACTTT
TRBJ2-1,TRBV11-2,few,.,CASSRPRGLEILSSYNEQFF,TGTGCCAGCAGCAGACCACGGGGACTCGAAATCTTAAGCTCCTACAATGAGCAGTTCTTC
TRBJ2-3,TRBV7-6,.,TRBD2,CASSLGLAGGEADTQYF,TGTGCCAGCAGCCTGGGACTAGCGGGAGGGGAGGCAGATACGCAGTATTTT
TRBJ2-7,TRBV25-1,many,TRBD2,CASSEVGSGSHEQYF,TGTGCCAGCAGTGAGGTCGGTAGCGGGTCCCACGAGCAGTACTTC
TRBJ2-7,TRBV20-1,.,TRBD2,CSATQTSGSNREQYF,TGCAGTGCAACCCAAACTAGCGGGAGTAATCGCGAGCAGTACTTC
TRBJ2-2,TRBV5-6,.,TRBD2,CASRELAVNTGELFF,TGTGCCAGCAGAGAACTAGCGGTGAACACCGGGGAGCTGTTTTTT
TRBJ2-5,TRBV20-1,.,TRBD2,CSARGRPQGTQYF,TGCAGTGCTCGCGGGAGACCCCAAGGGACCCAGTACTTC
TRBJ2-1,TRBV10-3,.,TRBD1,CAIRSGDRGSAEQFF,TGTGCCATCAGGAGTGGGGACAGGGGGTCGGCGGAGCAGTTCTTC
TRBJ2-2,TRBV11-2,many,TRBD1,CASSFTTPGTGGTGELFF,TGTGCCAGCAGCTTTACCACCCCCGGGACAGGGGGGACCGGGGAGCTGTTTTTT
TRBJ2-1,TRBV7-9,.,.,CASSRSKDNEQFF,TGTGCCAGCAGCCGATCTAAAGACAATGAGCAGTTCTTC
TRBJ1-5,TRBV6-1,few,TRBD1,CASSAGTDSNQPQHF,TGTGCCAGCAGTGCCGGGACAGATAGCAATCAGCCCCAGCATTTT
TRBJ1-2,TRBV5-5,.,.,CASSFDRRNYGYTF,TGTGCCAGCAGCTTTGACAGAAGAAACTATGGCTACACCTTC
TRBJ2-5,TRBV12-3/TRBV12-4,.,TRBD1,CASSLGDRSYQETQYF,TGTGCCAGCAGTTTAGGGGACAGGTCGTACCAAGAGACCCAGTACTTC
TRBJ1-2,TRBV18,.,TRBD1,CASSPETGGSGYTF,TGTGCCAGCTCACCAGAGACAGGGGGCTCTGGCTACACCTTC